This T cell receptor beta chain is drawn from a study of CD8 T cells in Susac syndrome. With random hexamers, roughly 0.45 to 1 ug RNA was reverse transcribed. Coverage of TCR beta CDR3 amplification by immunoSEQ multiplex PCR extended to 54 Vbeta and 13 Jbeta. TCRdb re-called the immunoSEQ multiplex PCR reads through MiXCR, storing one row per CDR3 protein. The sample includes approximately 130,000 distinct CDR3 sequences, less than 95% seen only once; the top ten take roughly 0.095%. The V segment lost 2 bases and the J segment 2 bases; nucleotides outside the gene matches: 7. The CDR3 consists of 16 residues. TCR beta from blood CD8+ and CD4+ T cells was sequenced. TEMRA cells underwent FACS enrichment and CD8+ and CD4+ T cells underwent negative isolation.

V usage is TRBV12-3 or TRBV12-4 and J usage is TRBJ2-3, with 7 bases matching TRBD2. This clonotype was obtained from a human donor in good health. Sequencing was done on a sample of CD4+ T cells from PBMCs. The CDR3 nucleotides are TGTGCCAGCAGTTTAATGGCGGGAGTGAACACAGATACGCAGTATTTT. Its protein is CASSLMAGVNTDTQYF.